The clone carrying this TCR beta chain has a handful of counts. Its cognate antigen is unknown. The second PCR ran roughly 7 to 12 cycles with a sample-barcoded 5' primer and J-beta primers. Template switching added a 12-random-nucleotide identifier to every cDNA molecule. TCRdb processed the 5' RACE reads anew with MiXCR; each CDR3 protein has one entry. Found here are about 900,000 distinct CDR3 sequences, 55% to 65% of them singletons; the top ten hold about a quarter. The data belong to a study of blood T cells in healthy people across ages. Study as a whole: Template switching retrieved approximately one barcoded beta molecule for each two T cells.

Study-level results: Diversity was higher, and naive CD4+ cells more numerous, in long-lived donors than in aged donors.

The clonotype comes from a man aged 30 to 45 in good health. The sequencing sample was made of blood.

DNA of the CDR3: TGTGCCAGCAGTGTTGGATTAGCGGGGAGGTACGAGCAGTACTTC. It specifies CASSVGLAGRYEQYF. V gene TRBV2 combines with J gene TRBJ2-7; 8 nucleotides match TRBD2. CDR3 length: 15 amino acids. After removal of 4 bases from V and 4 bases from J, the junction contained 9 bases not matched to a gene. Germline assignment: CDR1 SNHLY and CDR2 FYNNEI.